One T cell receptor beta chain is described in this entry. Germline V CDR1 and CDR2: SGHKS, YYEKEE (reference sequence). The CDR3 runs to 15 residues. The trim removed 4 bases at V and 3 bases at J, leaving 4 bases unmatched. The data belong to a study of blood T cell repertoires in COVID-19. In the study overall: The United States, Italy and Spain were the sources of the acute and convalescent COVID-19 samples. T cells, B-cell-depleted T cells, or PBMCs supplied cDNA or gDNA.

In the authors' methods: Counts of nucleated cells, estimated from reference gene primer amplification, were obtained. Only in-frame clones appear in the TCRdb table, and some are missing; sequencing was by immunoSEQ multiplex PCR. The V and J calls and clone size were taken over from that table, and D and trimming were inferred from the DNA. Among hundreds of thousands of clones listed, 80% to 85% were seen once. The material sequenced was peripheral blood. This TCR was recovered from an older woman with active or convalescent COVID-19. V usage is TRBV5-5 and J usage is TRBJ2-1, with TRBD1 matching over 10 bases. CDR3 sequence: CASSLRDRGYNEQFF. CDR3 DNA sequence: TGTGCCAGCAGCCTCCGGGACAGGGGCTACAATGAGCAGTTCTTC.